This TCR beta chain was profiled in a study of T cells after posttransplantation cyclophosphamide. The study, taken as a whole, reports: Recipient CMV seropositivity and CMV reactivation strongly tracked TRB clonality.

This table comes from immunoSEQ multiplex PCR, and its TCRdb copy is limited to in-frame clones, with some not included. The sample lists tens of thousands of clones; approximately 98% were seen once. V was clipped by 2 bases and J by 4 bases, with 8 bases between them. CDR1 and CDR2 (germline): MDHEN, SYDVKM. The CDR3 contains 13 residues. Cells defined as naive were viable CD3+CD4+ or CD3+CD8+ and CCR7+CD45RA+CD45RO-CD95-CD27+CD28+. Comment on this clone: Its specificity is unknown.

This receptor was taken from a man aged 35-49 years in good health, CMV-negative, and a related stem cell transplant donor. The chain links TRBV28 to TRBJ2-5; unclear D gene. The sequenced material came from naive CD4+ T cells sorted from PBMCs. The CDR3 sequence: CASSLGSPETQYF. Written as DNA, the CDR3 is TGTGCCAGCAGTTTAGGCTCCCCAGAGACCCAGTACTTC. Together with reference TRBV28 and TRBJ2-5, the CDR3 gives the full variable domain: DVKVTQSSRYLVKRTGEKVFLECVQDMDHENMFWYRQDPGLGLRLIYFSYDVKMKEKGDIPEGYSVSREKKERFSLILESASTNQTSMYLCASSLGSPETQYFGPGTRLLVL.